This T cell receptor beta chain was identified in a study of cytomegalovirus exposure and HLA in healthy donors. Study-level results: Reportedly, HLA-A and HLA-B alleles of most subjects were accurately predicted from TCR beta. Researchers catalogued about 160 TCR beta chains as cytomegalovirus-associated.

As to this clone: Its antigen is unidentified.

Amplification used 60 Vbeta primers and 13 Jbeta primers. Assay: immunoSEQ multiplex PCR; the TCRdb copy retains only in-frame clones and omits some. The table shows roughly 20,000 clones, with around 80% occurring only once. CDR1 is SGDLS and CDR2 is YYNGEE in the germline V gene. The CDR3 loop spans 14 amino acids. Trimming left V 0 bases short and J 4 bases short, with 10 bases between. The source is a human donor in good health. The sequenced sample was PBMCs. The chain combines TRBV9 with TRBJ1-2, with D unresolved. CDR3 bases: TGTGCCAGCAGCGTAGGTGCGGGGTTCTATGGCTACACCTTC. Protein sequence: CASSVGAGFYGYTF.